One sample yielded the 20 T cell receptor beta chains listed below, sequenced in a study of blood T cell repertoires in COVID-19. Data came from immunoSEQ multiplex PCR; TCRdb stores just in-frame clones and leaves some out. The data hold some 320,000 clones, with roughly 90% observed a single time. The sample consisted of PBMCs or T cells enriched from blood (not recorded which). These receptors all stem from a woman in her thirties who had been exposed to COVID-19.

The chain has TRBV6-5 and TRBJ1-3; the D is unclear. The V gene's germline CDR1 is MNHEY and CDR2 SVGAGI. The V end lost 6 bases, the J end lost 3 bases, and 6 bases lay between the germline ends. The CDR3 is 12 residues long. The CDR3 here is CASRSLGNTIYF. Here the CDR3 DNA reads TGTGCCAGCAGATCACTTGGAAACACCATATATTTT.

This chain joins TRBV11-2 and TRBJ1-6, with TRBD1 as a possible D gene (5 bases). Trimming pared 5 bases from V and 6 bases from J, leaving 14 bases between. Germline values: CDR1 SGHAT, CDR2 FQNNGV. CDR3 length equals 15 residues. The CDR3 region is CASSVRQGLNSPLHF. The CDR3 bases are TGTGCCAGCAGCGTCCGGCAGGGCCTTAATTCACCCCTCCACTTT.

This chain links TRBV13 with TRBJ2-3, with a tentative D call TRBD2 (6 bases). Germline values: CDR1 PRHDT, CDR2 FYEKMQ (reference sequence). The CDR3 is 15 amino acids. Trimming left V 3 bases short and J 2 bases short, with 12 bases between. The CDR3 region has the DNA TGTGCCAGCAGCTTCAGTCGGGGGATCACAGATACGCAGTATTTT. Encoded protein: CASSFSRGITDTQYF.

The CDR3, as DNA: TGCGCCAGCAGCTTGATTCCCGGGGGGCTGGGGACTGAAGCTTTCTTT. Its translation is CASSLIPGGLGTEAFF. This chain uses TRBV5-1 with TRBJ1-1, with D tentatively TRBD1 (6 bases). Germline assignment: CDR1 SGHRS and CDR2 YFSETQ. V was shortened by 1 base and J by 5 bases, with 18 bases between the two germline ends. This CDR3 is 16 amino acids long.

V gene TRBV28 combines with J gene TRBJ2-4, with D possibly matching TRBD1 (6 bases). CDR3 length equals 19 residues. V lost 2 bases, J lost 4 bases, and 24 bases lay in between. Germline CDR1 and CDR2: MDHEN and SYDVKM. CDR3 DNA: TGTGCCAGCAGTTTACCTCTGATAAAACGGACAGAGGGGAAAAACATTCAGTACTTC. Translation gives CASSLPLIKRTEGKNIQYF.

The CDR3 reads CASSLAGVQPQHF. The CDR3 coding sequence is TGTGCCAGCAGCTTGGCAGGGGTTCAGCCCCAGCATTTT. The chain links TRBV5-6 to TRBJ1-5; TRBD1 might be the D (6 bases). CDR3 length equals 13 residues. V lost 0 bases and J lost 6, with 7 bases in between. CDR1 SGHDT and CDR2 YYEEEE come from the germline V gene.

The V gene is TRBV2, the J gene TRBJ1-1; TRBD1 agrees at 7 bases. The CDR3 length is 14 residues. J gave up 2 bases and V 8 bases, and 8 bases lay outside the gene matches. CDR1 is SNHLY, CDR2 FYNNEI, per germline. The CDR3 reads CASSDRVLNTEAFF. As DNA, the CDR3 is TGTGCCAGCTCAGACAGGGTATTAAACACTGAAGCTTTCTTT.

This rearrangement joins TRBV9 to TRBJ1-5; D is unresolved. There are 17 residues in the CDR3. Between the trimmed V and J ends, which lost 5 bases and 5 bases, there was a span of 23 bases. Germline V gene lookup returns CDR1 SGDLS and CDR2 YYNGEE. The CDR3 DNA reads TGTGCCAGCAGACCATGCGGACCTCCGGAGGGCGATCAGCCCCAGCATTTT. Translation gives CASRPCGPPEGDQPQHF.

The chain has TRBV5-8 and TRBJ1-1; 7 nucleotides match TRBD1. CDR1 and CDR2 from the germline V gene are SGHTS and YDEGEE. J gave up 12 bases and V 1 base, and 6 bases lay outside the gene matches. The CDR3 loop spans 12 amino acids. The CDR3 loop is CASSLIGGKTFF. CDR3 DNA sequence: TGTGCCAGCAGCTTGATAGGGGGCAAGACTTTCTTT.

The V and J genes are TRBV5-4 and TRBJ1-5, with TRBD1 matching over 8 bases. The CDR3 totals 15 residues. V lost 4 bases, J lost 4 bases, and 7 bases stayed unmatched. Looked up from germline, CDR1 is SGHNT and CDR2 is YYREEE (reference sequence). The CDR3 reads CASSLGTGGNQPQHF. The CDR3 DNA follows: TGTGCCAGCAGCCTAGGGACAGGAGGAAATCAGCCCCAGCATTTT.

Only one count was recorded for this clone. The gene calls are TRBV4-3 and TRBJ2-1, with TRBD2 matching over 7 bases. The CDR3 has 13 amino acids. Germline V gene lookup returns CDR1 LGHNA and CDR2 YSLEER. V dropped 5 bases and J dropped 8; count of bases not matched to a gene: 6. CDR3 DNA: TGCGCCAGCAGCTTCCGGACTAGGGATGAGCAGTTCTTC. Translation: CASSFRTRDEQFF.

This chain joins TRBV4-1 and TRBJ1-4; D gene ambiguous. V lost 0 bases to trimming and J lost 8 bases, with 7 bases between them. This CDR3 has 13 amino acids. The germline CDR1 and CDR2 sequences are MGHRA and YSYEKL. The CDR3 DNA reads as TGCGCCAGCAGCCAAGATCTGAGAGAAAAACTGTTTTTT. Translation gives CASSQDLREKLFF.

Only one count was recorded for this clone. The V and J genes are TRBV23-1 and TRBJ1-1, with D maybe TRBD1 (5 bases). TRBV23-1 is identified as an open reading frame with a role that is uncertain. CDR3 length: 15 residues. Trimming stripped 7 bases from V and 5 bases from J, with 20 bases between. The CDR3 loop reads CASTDPQAVGTEAFF. The CDR3 coding sequence is TGCGCCAGCACAGACCCACAGGCGGTAGGTACTGAAGCTTTCTTT.

This clone was counted ten times or more. CDR3 loop: CSAQDSTFGKLFF. DNA of the CDR3: TGCAGCGCCCAGGACAGTACGTTCGGAAAACTGTTTTTT. The J gene is TRBJ1-4, the V gene TRBV29-1, with TRBD1 as a possible D gene (6 bases). Germline-derived CDR1 and CDR2 are SQVTM and ANQGSEA. There are 13 residues in the CDR3. The germline V and J ends were trimmed by 7 bases and 10 bases, with 19 bases remaining between them.

The chain employs TRBV5-4 and TRBJ1-2; D possibly corresponds to TRBD1 (6 bases). The CDR3 consists of 15 residues. CDR1 and CDR2 (germline): SGHNT, YYREEE (reference sequence). Between the trimmed V and J ends, which lost 3 bases and 2 bases, there was a span of 14 bases. CDR3 sequence reads: CASSSPGQGNYGYTF. CDR3 DNA sequence: TGTGCCAGCAGCTCTCCGGGACAAGGAAACTATGGCTACACCTTC.

V gene TRBV19 combines with J gene TRBJ1-1, with 11 bases that match TRBD1. Germline V gene lookup returns CDR1 LNHDA and CDR2 SQIVND (reference sequence). After removal of 5 bases from V and 6 bases from J, the junction contained 17 bases not matched to a gene. The length of the CDR3 is 18 residues. The CDR3 DNA follows: TGTGCCAGTAGTCCAGGCCGGGACAGGGGGTCTCAAGGGGCTGAAGCTTTCTTT. This gives the protein CASSPGRDRGSQGAEAFF.

The chain joins TRBV7-2 to TRBJ1-3; D gene ambiguous. V dropped 1 base and J dropped 0 bases, with 7 bases sitting between them. The CDR3 has 15 amino acids. CDR1 SGHTA and CDR2 FQGNSA come from the germline V gene. The chain's CDR3 is CASSLVGGSGNTIYF. CDR3 coding DNA: TGTGCCAGCAGCTTAGTGGGAGGCTCTGGAAACACCATATATTTT. The complete variable domain, with remaining parts taken from reference TRBV7-2 and TRBJ1-3, reads GAGVSQSPSNKVTEKGKDVELRCDPISGHTALYWYRQSLGQGLEFLIYFQGNSAPDKSGLPSDRFSAERTGGSVSTLTIQRTQQEDSAVYLCASSLVGGSGNTIYFGEGSWLTVV.

This clone was seen only once. The rearrangement joins TRBV7-9 to TRBJ2-3; 10 bases align to TRBD1. Germline loops: CDR1 SEHNR, CDR2 FQNEAQ (reference sequence). Unmatched junction bases numbered 6, after V lost 5 bases and J lost 1 base. This CDR3 comprises 16 residues. CDR3 loop: CASSKRQGAGTDTQYF. CDR3 nucleotides: TGTGCCAGCAGCAAAAGACAGGGGGCTGGCACAGATACGCAGTATTTT.

The chain joins TRBV7-2 to TRBJ1-2; D unclear. The CDR3 covers 13 residues. Trimming shortened V by 3 bases and J by 7 bases, and 12 bases separated the two germline ends. Germline V gene lookup returns CDR1 SGHTA and CDR2 FQGNSA. CDR3 region: CASSFWQSGGYTF. The CDR3 DNA follows: TGTGCCAGCAGCTTCTGGCAAAGTGGTGGCTACACCTTC.

The CDR3 nucleotides are TGTGCCAGCTCACCAAGGAGTAGCGGGGGTTTTAGCTCCTACGAGCAGTACTTC. This gives the protein CASSPRSSGGFSSYEQYF. The chain carries TRBV18 and TRBJ2-7, with TRBD2 identical over 9 bases. The length of the CDR3 is 18 residues. V lost 2 bases to trimming and J lost 0 bases; unmatched junction nucleotides: 11. Germline CDR1 and CDR2: KGHSH and LQKENI.